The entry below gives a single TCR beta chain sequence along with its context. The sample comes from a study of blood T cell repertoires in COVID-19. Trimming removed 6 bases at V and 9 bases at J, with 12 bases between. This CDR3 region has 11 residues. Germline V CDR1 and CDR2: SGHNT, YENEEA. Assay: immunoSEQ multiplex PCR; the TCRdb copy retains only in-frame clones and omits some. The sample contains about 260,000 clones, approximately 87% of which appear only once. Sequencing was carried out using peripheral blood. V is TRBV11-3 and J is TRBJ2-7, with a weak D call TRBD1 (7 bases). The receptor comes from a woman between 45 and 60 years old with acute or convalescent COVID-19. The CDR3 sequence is CASSQGGMQYF. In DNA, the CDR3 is TGTGCCAGCAGTCAGGGGGGTATGCAGTACTTC.